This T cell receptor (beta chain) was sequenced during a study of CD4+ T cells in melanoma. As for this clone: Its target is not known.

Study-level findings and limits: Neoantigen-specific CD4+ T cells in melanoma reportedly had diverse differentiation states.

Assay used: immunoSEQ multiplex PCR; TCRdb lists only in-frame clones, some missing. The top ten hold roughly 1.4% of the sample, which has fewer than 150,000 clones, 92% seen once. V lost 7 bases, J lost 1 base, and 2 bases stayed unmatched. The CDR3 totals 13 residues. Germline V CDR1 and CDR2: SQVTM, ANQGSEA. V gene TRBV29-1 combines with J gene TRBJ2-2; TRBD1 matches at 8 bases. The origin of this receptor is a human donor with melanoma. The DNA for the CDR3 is TGCAGCGGACAGGGGAAGAACACCGGGGAGCTGTTTTTT. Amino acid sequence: CSGQGKNTGELFF.